This T cell receptor beta chain comes out of a study of OX40 agonist ivuxolimab in advanced cancers. The J segment lost 4 bases and the V segment lost 5 bases, leaving 12 bases of the junction unmatched. The CDR3 spans 18 residues. Germline V CDR1 and CDR2: SGHRS, YFSETQ. Using immunoSEQ multiplex PCR, the repertoire was profiled, and TCRdb retains in-frame clones only, with some absent. The sample has 60,000 to 70,000 clones, around 83% seen once. The sequence came from an adult with an advanced solid tumor such as melanoma, head and neck, liver or kidney cancer. The chain links TRBV5-1 to TRBJ2-2; 12 positions match TRBD2. Sequences were derived from CD4+ or CD8+ T cells sorted from blood, sampled in a trial of the OX40 agonist ivuxolimab. DNA of the CDR3: TGCGCCAGCAGAACCCTAGCGGGAGGGACCACGACCACCGGGGAGCTGTTTTTT. It encodes CASRTLAGGTTTTGELFF. Looking up the rest from reference TRBV5-1 and TRBJ2-2 gives the full variable domain: KAGVTQTPRYLIKTRGQQVTLSCSPISGHRSVSWYQQTPGQGLQFLFEYFSETQRNKGNFPGRFSGRQFSNSRSEMNVSTLELGDSALYLCASRTLAGGTTTTGELFFGEGSRLTVL.